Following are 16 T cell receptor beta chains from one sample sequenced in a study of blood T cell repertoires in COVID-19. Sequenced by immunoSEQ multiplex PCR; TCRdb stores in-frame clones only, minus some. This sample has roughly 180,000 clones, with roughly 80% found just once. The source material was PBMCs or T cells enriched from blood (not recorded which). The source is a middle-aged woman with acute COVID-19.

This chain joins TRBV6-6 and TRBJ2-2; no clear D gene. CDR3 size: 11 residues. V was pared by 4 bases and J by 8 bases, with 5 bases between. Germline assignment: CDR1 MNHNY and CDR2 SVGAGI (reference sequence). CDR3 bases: TGTGCCAGCAGTTTAATGGGGGAGCTGTTTTTT. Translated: CASSLMGELFF.

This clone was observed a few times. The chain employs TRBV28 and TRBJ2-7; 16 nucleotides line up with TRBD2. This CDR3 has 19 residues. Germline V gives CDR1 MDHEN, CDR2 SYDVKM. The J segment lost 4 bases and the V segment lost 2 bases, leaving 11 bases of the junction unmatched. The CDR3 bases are TGTGCCAGCAGTTTACAGGGACTAGCGGGAGGGCCTCGAGGGTACGAGCAGTACTTC. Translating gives CASSLQGLAGGPRGYEQYF.

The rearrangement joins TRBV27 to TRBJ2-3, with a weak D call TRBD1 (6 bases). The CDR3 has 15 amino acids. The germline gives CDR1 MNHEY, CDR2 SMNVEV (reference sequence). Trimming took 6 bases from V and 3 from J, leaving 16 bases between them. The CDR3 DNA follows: TGTGCCAGCAGGCCCTACAGGGCACAAACAGATACGCAGTATTTT. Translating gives CASRPYRAQTDTQYF.

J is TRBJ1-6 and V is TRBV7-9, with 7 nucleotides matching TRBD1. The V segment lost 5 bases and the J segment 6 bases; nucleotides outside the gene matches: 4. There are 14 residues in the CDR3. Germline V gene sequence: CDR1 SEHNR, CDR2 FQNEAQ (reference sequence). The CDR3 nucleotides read TGTGCCAGCAGCCGGGACAGATCTAATTCACCCCTCCACTTT. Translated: CASSRDRSNSPLHF.

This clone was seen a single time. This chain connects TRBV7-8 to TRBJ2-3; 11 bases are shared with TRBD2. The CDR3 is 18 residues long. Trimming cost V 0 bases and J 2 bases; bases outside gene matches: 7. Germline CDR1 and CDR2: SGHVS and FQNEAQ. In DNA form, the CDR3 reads TGTGCCAGCAGCTTAGCCACTAGCGGGAGTTTATTCACAGATACGCAGTATTTT. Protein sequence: CASSLATSGSLFTDTQYF.

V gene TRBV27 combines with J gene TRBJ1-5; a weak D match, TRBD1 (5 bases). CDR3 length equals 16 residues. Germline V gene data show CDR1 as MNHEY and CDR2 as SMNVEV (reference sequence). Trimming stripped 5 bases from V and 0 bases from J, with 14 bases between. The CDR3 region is CASSLRGTYSNQPQHF. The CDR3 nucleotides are TGTGCCAGCAGTCTCCGGGGGACCTATAGCAATCAGCCCCAGCATTTT.

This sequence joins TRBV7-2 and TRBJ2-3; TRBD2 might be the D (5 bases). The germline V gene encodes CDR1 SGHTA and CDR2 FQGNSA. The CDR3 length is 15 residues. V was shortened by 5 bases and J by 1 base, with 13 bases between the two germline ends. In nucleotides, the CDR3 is TGTGCCAGCAGCCCAAACCGGCGGGGCACAGATACGCAGTATTTT. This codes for CASSPNRRGTDTQYF.

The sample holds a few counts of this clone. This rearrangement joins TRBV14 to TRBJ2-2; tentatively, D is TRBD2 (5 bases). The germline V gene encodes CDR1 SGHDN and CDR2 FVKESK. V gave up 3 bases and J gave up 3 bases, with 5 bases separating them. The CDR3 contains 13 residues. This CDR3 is CASSQEDTGELFF. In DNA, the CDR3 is TGTGCCAGCAGCCAGGAGGACACCGGGGAGCTGTTTTTT.

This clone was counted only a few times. For the CDR3, the DNA is TGTGCCAGAAGCTTGGGACAGTTGGAGCAGTACGTC. Translating it yields CARSLGQLEQYV. The chain links TRBV7-5 to TRBJ2-7; the DNA was not used to check the table's D call, TRBD1. TRBV7-5 is given as a pseudogene. CDR3 length equals 12 residues.

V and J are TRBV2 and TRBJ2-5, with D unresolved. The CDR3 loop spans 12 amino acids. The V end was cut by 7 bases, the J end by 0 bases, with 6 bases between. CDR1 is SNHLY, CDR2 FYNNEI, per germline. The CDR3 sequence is CASMPDQETQYF. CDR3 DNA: TGTGCCAGCATGCCAGACCAAGAGACCCAGTACTTC.

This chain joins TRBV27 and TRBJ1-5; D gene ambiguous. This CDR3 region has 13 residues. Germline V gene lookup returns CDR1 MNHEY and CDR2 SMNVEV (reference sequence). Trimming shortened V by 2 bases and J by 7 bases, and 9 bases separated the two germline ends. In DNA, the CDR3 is TGTGCCAGCAGTTTAGAGGGAGGGCAGCCCCAGCATTTT. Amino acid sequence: CASSLEGGQPQHF.

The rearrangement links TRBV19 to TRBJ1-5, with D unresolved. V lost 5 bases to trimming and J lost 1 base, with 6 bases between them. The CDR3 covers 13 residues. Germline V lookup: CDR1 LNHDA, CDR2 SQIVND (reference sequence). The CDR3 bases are TGTGCCAGTAGTGAGGAGAGCAATCAGCCCCAGCATTTT. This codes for CASSEESNQPQHF.

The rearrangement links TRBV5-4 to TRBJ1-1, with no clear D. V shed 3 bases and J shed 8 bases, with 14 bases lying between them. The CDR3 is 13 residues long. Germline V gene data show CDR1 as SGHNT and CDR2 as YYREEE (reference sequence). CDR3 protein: CASSWTGGEEAFF. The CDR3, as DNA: TGTGCCAGCAGCTGGACGGGTGGGGAGGAAGCTTTCTTT.

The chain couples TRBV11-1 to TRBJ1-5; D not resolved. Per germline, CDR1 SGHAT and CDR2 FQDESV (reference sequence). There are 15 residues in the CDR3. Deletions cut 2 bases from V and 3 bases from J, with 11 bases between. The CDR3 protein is CASSLKSGPNQPQHF. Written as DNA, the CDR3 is TGTGCCAGCAGCTTAAAGTCGGGTCCCAATCAGCCCCAGCATTTT.

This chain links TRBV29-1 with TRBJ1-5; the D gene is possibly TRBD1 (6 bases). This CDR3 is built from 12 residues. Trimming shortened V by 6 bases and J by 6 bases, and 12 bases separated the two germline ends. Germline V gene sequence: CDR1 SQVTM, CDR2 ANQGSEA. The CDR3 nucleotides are TGCAGCGTGGGATCACAGGGTCAGCCCCAGCATTTT. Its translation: CSVGSQGQPQHF.

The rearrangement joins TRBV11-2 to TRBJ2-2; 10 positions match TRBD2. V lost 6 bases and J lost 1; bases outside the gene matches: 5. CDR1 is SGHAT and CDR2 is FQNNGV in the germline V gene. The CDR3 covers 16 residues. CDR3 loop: CASRRAGGKNTGELFF. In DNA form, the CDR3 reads TGTGCCAGCAGGCGAGCGGGAGGGAAGAACACCGGGGAGCTGTTTTTT.